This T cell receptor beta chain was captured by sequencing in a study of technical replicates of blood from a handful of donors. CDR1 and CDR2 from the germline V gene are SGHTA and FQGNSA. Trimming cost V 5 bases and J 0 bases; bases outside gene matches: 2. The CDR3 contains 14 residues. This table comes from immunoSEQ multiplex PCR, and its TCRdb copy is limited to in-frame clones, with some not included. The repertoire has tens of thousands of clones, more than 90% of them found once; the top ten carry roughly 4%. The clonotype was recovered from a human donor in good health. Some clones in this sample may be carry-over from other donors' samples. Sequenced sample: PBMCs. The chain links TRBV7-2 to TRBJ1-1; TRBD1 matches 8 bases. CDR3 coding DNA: TGTGCCAGCAGCCCGGGACAGGTGAACACTGAAGCTTTCTTT. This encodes CASSPGQVNTEAFF.